These T cell receptor beta chains were read from a single sample in a study of T-cell reconstitution after alpha-beta-depleted transplantation in children. TCRdb re-called the PCR reads through MiXCR, storing one row per CDR3 protein. The sample has some 830,000 distinct CDR3 sequences, under 20% seen once. Sequenced material: PBMCs, mostly from graft donor cells, taken 360 days after TCRalphabeta/CD19-depleted stem cell transplant. These receptors were collected from a male patient younger than 18 who had a stem cell transplant for acute lymphoblastic leukemia, so the T cells may come from the graft donor. CDR3s include the opening cysteine and the closing phenylalanine or tryptophan. A D gene is named only where the DNA matches it firmly. Size values are once, few and many counts, or a class for expanded clones, and some rows have none.

D,J,size,V,DNA,CDR3
.,TRBJ2-7,many,TRBV7-2,TGTGCCAGCAGCTCTTTAGGACGAGACTCCTACGAGCAGTACTTC,CASSSLGRDSYEQYF
TRBD1,TRBJ2-6,.,TRBV5-1,TGCGCCAGCACCAGGACAGGGCTTTCCTCTGGGGCCAACGTCCTGACCTTC,CASTRTGLSSGANVLTF
.,TRBJ2-2,.,TRBV29-1,TGCAGCGTTGCACCGGGCGGCGCAGGTTACACCGGGGAGCTGTTTTTT,CSVAPGGAGYTGELFF
.,TRBJ2-5,few,TRBV5-4,TGTGCCAACAGTAACCACCCTCAAGAGACCCAGTACTTC,CANSNHPQETQYF
TRBD2,TRBJ2-2,.,TRBV5-1,TGCGCCAGCAGCCAGGGACTATGGTCCTCCATCGGGGAGCTGTTTTTT,CASSQGLWSSIGELFF
TRBD2,TRBJ2-3,.,TRBV10-3,TGTGCCATCAGTGATCCGAGGCGGGGCGGGACTAGCGGTACAGATACGCAGAATTTT,CAISDPRRGGTSGTDTQNF
.,TRBJ2-7,few,TRBV1,TGCACCAGCACCCGCCTAGCGAAGCACTACGAGCAGTACTTC,CTSTRLAKHYEQYF
TRBD2,TRBJ2-1,few,TRBV5-8,TGTGCCAGCAGCTTACGGGGACTAGTGTCTCGCAATGAGCAGTTCTTC,CASSLRGLVSRNEQFF
.,TRBJ1-1,.,TRBV7-9,TGTGCCAGCAGCTTGTCGGGCGAAGCTTTCTTT,CASSLSGEAFF
.,TRBJ2-3,few,TRBV5-1,TGCGCCAGCAGCCGACGTCCCGACCCAGATACGCAGTATTTT,CASSRRPDPDTQYF
.,TRBJ2-7,.,TRBV12-3/TRBV12-4,TGTGCCAGCAGATCCCGTGGGGGGCGGCACGAGCAGTACTTC,CASRSRGGRHEQYF
TRBD2,TRBJ2-7,few,TRBV5-1,TGCGCCAGCAGCTCGAAACCGGGGGGTGGGGACGAGCAGTACTTC,CASSSKPGGGDEQYF
.,TRBJ2-1,.,TRBV5-1,TGCGCCAGCAGCCCCGGGACCCACTACAATGAGCAGTTCTTC,CASSPGTHYNEQFF
.,TRBJ1-1,few,TRBV29-1,TGCAGCGTTGAAAAGGGGGTTGGCACTGAAGCTTTCTTT,CSVEKGVGTEAFF
TRBD1,TRBJ1-1,.,TRBV29-1,TGCAGCGTTAAGAGCCAGGGGGCTATGAACACTGAAGCTTTCTTT,CSVKSQGAMNTEAFF
TRBD1,TRBJ1-5,few,TRBV19,TGTGCCAGTAGTATGCGCGGGACAGGGGTAGAAGGGACCCAGCATTTT,CASSMRGTGVEGTQHF
TRBD2,TRBJ2-1,.,TRBV2,TGTGCCAGCAGTCAAATGGCTAGCGGGAGTTATGAGCAGTTCTTC,CASSQMASGSYEQFF
.,TRBJ2-1,.,TRBV7-9,TGTGCCAGCACCTACCTCTCTGGATGGGGTGAGCAGTTCTTC,CASTYLSGWGEQFF
.,TRBJ2-5,few,TRBV5-8,TGTGCCAGCAGCTACTGGCAAGAGACCCAGTACTTC,CASSYWQETQYF
TRBD2,TRBJ2-5,.,TRBV3-1,TGTGCCAGCAGTGGACTAGCGGACTACCAAGAGACCCAGTACTTC,CASSGLADYQETQYF
.,TRBJ2-3,.,TRBV29-1,TGCAGCGTGGAACGTACGACCGTAGCGCAGTATTTT,CSVERTTVAQYF
.,TRBJ2-2,few,TRBV6-1,TGTGCCAGCACCCGGCGGGGTGCGAACACCGGGGAGCTGTTTTTT,CASTRRGANTGELFF
.,TRBJ1-6,.,TRBV7-2,TGTGCCAGCAGCTCCCAAAGGGGTCGTAAATCACCCCTCCACTTT,CASSSQRGRKSPLHF
TRBD2,TRBJ2-7,few,TRBV20-1,TGCAGTGCCCATGGTGCTAGCGGGAGGGTCTTCTACGAGCAGTACTTC,CSAHGASGRVFYEQYF
TRBD2,TRBJ2-5,.,TRBV20-1,TGCAGTGTCTCGACTAGCGGGTATCAAGAGACCCAGTACTTC,CSVSTSGYQETQYF
TRBD1,TRBJ2-1,few,TRBV7-9,TGTGCCAGCAGCTTGGGATGGGAAGGGGGCGCGAAAAATGAGCAGTTCTTC,CASSLGWEGGAKNEQFF
.,TRBJ2-2,.,TRBV11-2,TGTGCCAGCAGCGGCCTCCCGACGGCAGGGCAGAACACCGGGGAGCTGTTTTTT,CASSGLPTAGQNTGELFF
.,TRBJ2-7,.,TRBV15,TGTGCCACCAGCAGAGCAGGGGAATCCTACGAGCAGTACTTC,CATSRAGESYEQYF
.,TRBJ2-7,.,TRBV5-1,TGCGCCAGCAGCCCGCAAGGGGGGGAGCGGACCTACGAGCAGTACTTC,CASSPQGGERTYEQYF
.,TRBJ1-2,.,TRBV20-1,TGCAGTGCTAGAGATCGAGGGACACAAGCTAACTATGGCTACACCTTC,CSARDRGTQANYGYTF
.,TRBJ2-7,many,TRBV7-9,TGTGCCAGCAGCCTCCCTCTCTACGAGCAGTACTTC,CASSLPLYEQYF
.,TRBJ1-2,.,TRBV5-6,TGTGCCAGCAGCCTTCGAAGGCAGGGCTACACCTTC,CASSLRRQGYTF
.,TRBJ2-7,few,TRBV5-1,TGCGCCAGCAGCTTGGAGGTGGAGCAGTACTTC,CASSLEVEQYF
TRBD2,TRBJ2-7,few,TRBV27,TGTGCCAGCAGTCCCCTGGGACTAGCGGGGGTCTGGTCCGAGCAGTACTTC,CASSPLGLAGVWSEQYF
.,TRBJ2-1,few,TRBV7-9,TGTGCCGGAGAGCCCCTTACCTACAATGAGCAGTTCTTC,CAGEPLTYNEQFF